What follows are 12 T cell receptor beta chains derived from one specimen sequenced in a study of cytomegalovirus exposure and HLA in healthy donors. A multiplex PCR was run with 60 Vbeta primers and 13 Jbeta primers. Sequencing used immunoSEQ multiplex PCR; TCRdb keeps in-frame clones, though not all of them. Of about 140,000 clones in the sample, 70% to 90% were seen once. Source material: PBMCs. All receptors come from a man aged 40-50 years in good health and CMV-seronegative.

The chain joins TRBV2 to TRBJ1-4; 7 nucleotides line up with TRBD1. The junction had 5 bases not matched to a gene; V was cut back by 3 bases and J by 7 bases. The CDR3 spans 14 residues. In germline, CDR1 is SNHLY, CDR2 FYNNEI. CDR3 region: CASSEDRPGEKLFF. DNA for the CDR3: TGTGCCAGCAGTGAGGACAGGCCTGGTGAAAAACTGTTTTTT.

The chain uses TRBV6-6 and TRBJ1-1, with 9 bases identical to TRBD1. The V gene's germline CDR1 is MNHNY and CDR2 SVGAGI (reference sequence). This CDR3 has 14 amino acids. V lost 5 bases to trimming and J lost 5 bases; unmatched junction nucleotides: 6. CDR3 sequence: CASSRQGGITEAFF. Written as DNA, the CDR3 is TGTGCCAGCAGTAGACAGGGGGGTATTACTGAAGCTTTCTTT.

The rearrangement joins TRBV11-2 to TRBJ2-1; 7 nucleotides line up with TRBD2. This CDR3 contains 15 residues. From germline, CDR1 is SGHAT and CDR2 FQNNGV. V dropped 1 base and J dropped 0; count of bases not matched to a gene: 0. The CDR3 DNA sequence: TGTGCCAGCAGCTTAGGCGGGGGCTCCTACAATGAGCAGTTCTTC. Its protein product is CASSLGGGSYNEQFF.

V gene TRBV6-6 combines with J gene TRBJ2-7; 13 nucleotides agree with TRBD2. From germline, CDR1 is MNHNY and CDR2 SVGAGI (reference sequence). The CDR3 covers 14 residues. V shed 6 bases and J 5 bases; nucleotides not matched to a gene: 4. Here the CDR3 reads CASRGLAGSHEQYF. For the CDR3, the DNA is TGTGCCAGCAGGGGACTAGCGGGATCCCACGAGCAGTACTTC.

The chain uses TRBV5-4 and TRBJ1-2; D gene ambiguous. Trimming took off 0 bases at V and 3 bases at J, with 21 bases between the two ends. Germline CDR1 SGHNT, CDR2 YYREEE (reference sequence). This CDR3 contains 18 residues. The CDR3 sequence is CASSLGGIGRGLDYGYTF. CDR3 bases: TGTGCCAGCAGCTTGGGAGGGATAGGTCGGGGTCTCGACTATGGCTACACCTTC.

The chain employs TRBV19 and TRBJ1-1, with 8 positions matching TRBD1. Trimming removed 7 bases from V and 0 bases from J; junction bases left unmatched: 7. CDR3 length: 15 residues. The V gene's germline CDR1 is LNHDA and CDR2 SQIVND (reference sequence). The CDR3 region is CASIEDRALNTEAFF. CDR3 nucleotides: TGTGCCAGTATTGAGGACAGGGCGTTGAACACTGAAGCTTTCTTT.

The V call is TRBV7-9, the J call TRBJ1-1, with TRBD1 as a possible D gene (5 bases). The CDR3 extends over 13 amino acids. V was shortened by 5 bases and J by 8 bases, with 15 bases between the two germline ends. Germline loops: CDR1 SEHNR, CDR2 FQNEAQ (reference sequence). Here the CDR3 DNA reads TGTGCCAGCAGCGCCCTCAGGGTCCCCGAAGCTTTCTTT. Encoded protein: CASSALRVPEAFF.

This clone was seen more than once but under ten times. The chain joins TRBV19 to TRBJ2-7; D may be TRBD1 (6 bases). The CDR3 length is 11 residues. Germline V lookup: CDR1 LNHDA, CDR2 SQIVND (reference sequence). Trimming removed 6 bases at V and 5 bases at J, with 8 bases between. The CDR3 loop is CASRAGDEQYF. The CDR3 DNA sequence: TGTGCCAGTAGAGCAGGGGACGAGCAGTACTTC.

V is TRBV27 and J is TRBJ1-4; 9 nucleotides match TRBD1. Trimming removed 2 bases from V and 14 bases from J; junction bases left unmatched: 15. The V gene's germline CDR1 is MNHEY and CDR2 SMNVEV (reference sequence). The CDR3 consists of 16 residues. The CDR3: CASSLTGQGPARNLFF. CDR3 nucleotide sequence: TGTGCCAGCAGTTTAACCGGACAGGGGCCTGCAAGGAATCTGTTTTTT.

The V call is TRBV15, the J call TRBJ2-3, with 15 bases aligning to TRBD2. The CDR3 runs 17 residues. Trimming cost V 6 bases and J 5 bases; bases outside gene matches: 9. Germline CDR1 and CDR2: LNHNV and YYDKDF (reference sequence). The CDR3 reads CATRGLAGGPVGDTQYF. The CDR3 nucleotides are TGTGCCACCAGAGGACTAGCGGGAGGGCCGGTCGGAGATACGCAGTATTTT.

This chain links TRBV7-6 with TRBJ2-3; D may be TRBD2 (6 bases). Per germline, CDR1 SGHVS and CDR2 FNYEAQ. The CDR3 sequence is 15 residues long. V was cut by 5 bases and J by 4 bases, with 16 bases left in between. In DNA, the CDR3 is TGTGCCAGCAGCCGACTAGATAAGCGTTCAGATACGCAGTATTTT. Translation gives CASSRLDKRSDTQYF.

This chain uses TRBV6-1 with TRBJ1-2; 9 bases match TRBD1. The junction had 4 bases not matched to a gene; V was cut back by 3 bases and J by 8 bases. The germline CDR1 and CDR2 sequences are MNHNS and SASEGT. The CDR3 runs to 13 residues. The CDR3 DNA sequence: TGTGCCAGCAGTGACCGGGACAGGGTCGGCTACACCTTC. This gives the protein CASSDRDRVGYTF.